The 9 T cell receptor beta chains given below trace back to one sample, sequenced in a study of shared clonotypes between healthy human individuals. The method was immunoSEQ multiplex PCR; TCRdb's version includes in-frame clones alone and lacks a portion of them. The data hold some 1,100,000 clones, with around 82% observed a single time. Sequenced material: memory CD4+ T cells from PBMCs. Subset denoted: CD45RA-negative fraction. Source of these receptors: a man younger than 35 in good health. Some clones in this sample may be carry-over from other donors' samples.

V and J are TRBV29-1 and TRBJ1-1, with a possible D match to TRBD1 (5 bases). V lost 6 bases and J 0 bases, leaving 11 bases between the germline ends. In germline, CDR1 is SQVTM, CDR2 ANQGSEA. The CDR3 loop spans 13 amino acids. The CDR3 DNA sequence: TGCAGCGTACTCAGGGTCCTGAACACTGAAGCTTTCTTT. Its translation: CSVLRVLNTEAFF.

This clone showed up just once. V gene TRBV5-5 combines with J gene TRBJ2-7; D gene uncertain. The CDR3 sequence is 14 residues long. Germline values: CDR1 SGHKS, CDR2 YYEKEE (reference sequence). Trimming left V 1 base short and J 3 bases short, with 11 bases between. The DNA for the CDR3 is TGTGCCAGCAGCTTGTCGCTAGTGAACTACGAGCAGTACTTC. Its protein is CASSLSLVNYEQYF. The full variable domain, with the rest looked up from reference TRBV5-5 and TRBJ2-7, is DAGVTQSPTHLIKTRGQQVTLRCSPISGHKSVSWYQQVLGQGPQFIFQYYEKEERGRGNFPDRFSARQFPNYSSELNVNALLLGDSALYLCASSLSLVNYEQYFGPGTRLTVT.

V and J are TRBV11-2 and TRBJ2-1, with TRBD1 identical over 7 bases. The CDR3 runs 13 residues. The trim removed 3 bases at V and 6 bases at J, leaving 2 bases unmatched. In germline, CDR1 is SGHAT, CDR2 FQNNGV. The CDR3 sequence: CASSFDRVNEQFF. The CDR3 bases are TGTGCCAGCAGCTTCGACAGGGTCAATGAGCAGTTCTTC.

This sequence joins TRBV5-1 and TRBJ2-5; D possibly corresponds to TRBD2 (6 bases). Trimming pared 5 bases from V and 5 bases from J, leaving 19 bases between. The germline V gene encodes CDR1 SGHRS and CDR2 YFSETQ. This CDR3 region has 15 residues. The CDR3 nucleotides read TGCGCCAGCAGACTGGGGACTTTTCCGTCGGAGACCCAGTACTTC. This codes for CASRLGTFPSETQYF.

This chain uses TRBV6-6 with TRBJ1-4; TRBD1 is a possible D gene (6 bases). Germline lookup yields CDR1 MNHNY and CDR2 SVGAGI (reference sequence). This CDR3 has 16 residues. V lost 2 bases and J lost 7, with 17 bases in between. In nucleotides, the CDR3 is TGTGCCAGCAGTTACCACGCCGGGGGGCTGGGTGAAAAACTGTTTTTT. Protein: CASSYHAGGLGEKLFF.

The V call is TRBV6-6, the J call TRBJ1-2; 9 nucleotides match TRBD1. The V gene's germline CDR1 is MNHNY and CDR2 SVGAGI (reference sequence). Trimming took 4 bases from V and 8 from J; bases not matched to a gene: 5. The CDR3 covers 13 residues. The CDR3 coding sequence is TGTGCCAGCAGTTCGGGACAGGGCAGGGGCTACACCTTC. Protein sequence: CASSSGQGRGYTF.

J is TRBJ1-1 and V is TRBV6-1; D unclear. Trimming cost V 7 bases and J 4 bases, with 19 bases left between them. The CDR3 runs to 15 residues. CDR1 MNHNS and CDR2 SASEGT come from the germline V gene. CDR3 in amino acids: CASTAPGGSGTEAFF. As DNA, the CDR3 is TGTGCCAGCACCGCCCCCGGAGGAAGTGGCACTGAAGCTTTCTTT.

This clone was seen only once. The gene calls are TRBV5-1 and TRBJ1-2; D remains unclear. CDR1 and CDR2 from the germline V gene are SGHRS and YFSETQ. Trimming removed 2 bases from V and 0 bases from J, with 8 bases in between. This CDR3 has 14 amino acids. CDR3 in amino acids: CASSFGQTNYGYTF. The DNA of the CDR3 is TGCGCCAGCAGCTTCGGGCAGACTAACTATGGCTACACCTTC.

The CDR3 region has the DNA TGTGCCAGCAGCCTGACGGCGGGGCCCCAGCATTTT. This sequence encodes CASSLTAGPQHF. The chain uses TRBV5-4 and TRBJ1-5; D remains ambiguous. The germline V gene encodes CDR1 SGHNT and CDR2 YYREEE (reference sequence). V lost 4 bases to trimming and J lost 9 bases, with 11 bases between them. The length of the CDR3 is 12 residues. Supplemented by reference TRBV5-4 and TRBJ1-5, the full variable domain reads ETGVTQSPTHLIKTRGQQVTLRCSSQSGHNTVSWYQQALGQGPQFIFQYYREEENGRGNFPPRFSGLQFPNYSSELNVNALELDDSALYLCASSLTAGPQHFGDGTRLSIL.